The clone carrying this T cell receptor beta chain was seen a few times. The entry originates in a study of quantifying T cell responses using KT2 cells. Study details: Reverse transcription used primers in the TCR alpha and beta constant regions.

A single-stranded UMI oligo with SP2 sequence was ligated to cDNA 3' ends. First-round PCR used about 4 cycles and beta primers RC1.1 and RC1.2 covering TRBC1 and TRBC2. From the UMI-ligation and nested PCR reads, TCRdb called clonotypes with MiXCR, one entry per CDR3 protein. Among over 55,000 distinct CDR3 sequences, approximately 13% were seen once, and the ten largest hold roughly 9.9%. The germline V gene encodes CDR1 SGHVS and CDR2 FQNEAQ. V was cut by 2 bases and J by 4 bases, with 17 bases left in between. The CDR3 sequence is 17 residues long. This TCR came from a human donor. The sequenced sample was PBMCs spiked with cells of the T cell clone KT2. This rearrangement joins TRBV7-8 to TRBJ2-2; D tentatively fits TRBD1 or TRBD2 (7 bases each). In DNA form, the CDR3 reads TGTGCCAGCAGCTTAATCAGGGGGAGGGGTACCACCGGGGAGCTGTTTTTT. Its translation: CASSLIRGRGTTGELFF. Supplemented by reference TRBV7-8 and TRBJ2-2, the full variable domain reads GAGVSQSPRYKVAKRGQDVALRCDPISGHVSLFWYQQALGQGPEFLTYFQNEAQLDKSGLPSDRFFAERPEGSVSTLKIQRTQQEDSAVYLCASSLIRGRGTTGELFFGEGSRLTVL.